These T cell receptor beta chains were read from a single sample in a study of CD8 T cells in Susac syndrome. TCRdb called the immunoSEQ multiplex PCR reads again in MiXCR, with one record for every CDR3 protein. The profile shows some 170,000 distinct CDR3 sequences, about 94% of them singletons. What was sequenced was CD4+ T cells from PBMCs. These receptors came from a human donor with Susac syndrome. Both conserved end residues are part of each CDR3. The D gene is left open where the match is weak. Rows give clone size only sometimes, using once, few, many, or a class for an expanded clone.

TRBJ2-3,once,TRBV19,TRBD1,TGTGCCAGTAGTATGTTGGGACAGATCACAGATACGCAGTATTTT,CASSMLGQITDTQYF
TRBJ1-1,NA,TRBV29-1,NA,TGCAGCGTCCGAGGGTTCCAATGGACTGAAGCTTTCTTT,CSVRGFQWTEAFF
TRBJ2-5,NA,TRBV13,NA,TGTGCCAGCAGCGGAGACCGAGAGACCCAGTACTTC,CASSGDRETQYF
TRBJ2-7,NA,TRBV19,NA,TGTGCCAGTAGCGTCAGAGACGAGCAGTACTTC,CASSVRDEQYF
TRBJ2-5,NA,TRBV20-1,NA,TGCAGTGTTCCTGCGGAGACCCAGTACTTC,CSVPAETQYF
TRBJ2-7,NA,TRBV6-2/TRBV6-3,NA,TGTGCCAGCAATGGGATAGCGCGCTCCTACGAGCAGTACTTC,CASNGIARSYEQYF
TRBJ2-5,NA,TRBV6-2/TRBV6-3,TRBD2,TGTGCCAGCAGTCCCGGGACTAGCGGGGGGGTGGAGACCCAGTACTTC,CASSPGTSGGVETQYF
TRBJ2-5,NA,TRBV30,NA,TGTGCCTGGAGTGTTGGAGAGACCCAGTACTTC,CAWSVGETQYF
TRBJ2-4,NA,TRBV18,NA,TGTGCCAGCTCACCACCTGACAGCAAAAACATTCAGTACTTC,CASSPPDSKNIQYF
TRBJ2-3,NA,TRBV29-1,NA,TGCAGCGTTGAGGGGGTTGGCACAGATACGCAGTATTTT,CSVEGVGTDTQYF
TRBJ1-4,NA,TRBV20-1,NA,TGCAGTGCCTCCAAGGGGGAAAAACTGTTTTTT,CSASKGEKLFF
TRBJ1-5,NA,TRBV2,NA,TGTGCCAGCACTTTTGGAAGGGGTGTGGGCAATCAGCCCCAGCATTTT,CASTFGRGVGNQPQHF
TRBJ1-1,NA,TRBV7-9,NA,TGTGCCAGCAACCCTGGGAGCCCCGGCGGTTTCTTT,CASNPGSPGGFF
TRBJ2-5,NA,TRBV6-6,TRBD2,TGTGCCAGCAGTTACCTTCCTGGGGGGGGAGATGAGACCCAGTACTTC,CASSYLPGGGDETQYF
TRBJ1-5,NA,TRBV6-4,NA,TGTGCCAGCAAGATGTACAGGGTTTGGGATCAGCCCCAGCATTTT,CASKMYRVWDQPQHF
TRBJ2-7,NA,TRBV30,NA,TGTGCCTGGAGTGTGGCCAGGGGCTACGAGCAGTACTTC,CAWSVARGYEQYF
TRBJ2-2,NA,TRBV6-6,NA,TGTGCCAGCACGATTACGAGGGTCCCGAACACCGGGGAGCTGTTTTTT,CASTITRVPNTGELFF
TRBJ2-5,NA,TRBV20-1,TRBD1,TGCAGTGCGCCGCTTCGGGGGGACAGGGGGCGAGAGACCCAGTACTTC,CSAPLRGDRGRETQYF
TRBJ2-1,once,TRBV29-1,TRBD2,TGCAGCGTTGAAGTTCTTGCTAGCGGGGTTGTGAGCTCCTACAATGAGCAGTTCTTC,CSVEVLASGVVSSYNEQFF
TRBJ2-7,NA,TRBV4-1,NA,TGCGCCAGCAGCCAAGAGCATGGTGGCCTCGAGCAGTACTTC,CASSQEHGGLEQYF
TRBJ2-1,NA,TRBV7-3,NA,TGTGCCAGCAGCTTAGATTTTGCTTCGGAGCAGTTCTTC,CASSLDFASEQFF
TRBJ2-7,NA,TRBV30,TRBD2,TGTGCCTGCGCGGGGGGCTACGAGCAGTACTTC,CACAGGYEQYF
TRBJ2-2,NA,TRBV2,TRBD2,TGTGCCAGCAGTGTGGAGCGGGGGAACACCGGGGAGCTGTTTTTT,CASSVERGNTGELFF
TRBJ2-7,NA,TRBV20-1,TRBD1,TGCAGTGCGGCAGCCGGGGACAGATTGCCCGAGGGGCAGTACTTC,CSAAAGDRLPEGQYF
TRBJ2-5,NA,TRBV30,TRBD2,TGTGCCTGGGCCAGACTAGCGGGAGGGCGAGAGACCCAGTACTTC,CAWARLAGGRETQYF
TRBJ2-7,NA,TRBV27,TRBD1,TGTGCCAGCAGTTCGCCCTGGACAGGGAGCCTATACGAGCAGTACTTC,CASSSPWTGSLYEQYF
TRBJ2-3,NA,TRBV7-6,NA,TGTGCCAGCAGCCCCGACCGTCCCACAGATACGCAGTATTTT,CASSPDRPTDTQYF
TRBJ2-2,NA,TRBV11-3,NA,TGTGCCAGCAGCCACGTCGCGAACACCGGGGAGCTGTTTTTT,CASSHVANTGELFF
TRBJ2-5,NA,TRBV20-1,NA,TGCAGTGCTGATACTAGTAGGGAGACCCAGTACTTC,CSADTSRETQYF
TRBJ2-2,once,TRBV3-1,TRBD1,TGTGCCAGCAGCCAAGGAAAACAGGGGCCTTCCACCGGGGAGCTGTTTTTT,CASSQGKQGPSTGELFF
TRBJ1-6,NA,TRBV30,NA,TGTGCCTGGAGTCCAACCTCGACGGGACATTCACCCCTCCACTTT,CAWSPTSTGHSPLHF
TRBJ1-5,NA,TRBV5-4,NA,TGTGCCAGCAGCTTGGCCCCTAACGATCAGCCCCAGCATTTT,CASSLAPNDQPQHF
TRBJ1-3,NA,TRBV5-4,TRBD1,TGTGCCAGCAGCTTACAGGGGGCCTCTGGAAACACCATATATTTT,CASSLQGASGNTIYF
TRBJ2-1,NA,TRBV3-1,NA,TGTGCCAGCAGCCAAGATGTTAGGCCAAAGTTCTTC,CASSQDVRPKFF
TRBJ2-4,NA,TRBV4-3,NA,TGCGCCAGCAGCCAATCTCTAATCAGGGAGACCAAAAACATTCAGTACTTC,CASSQSLIRETKNIQYF
TRBJ2-3,NA,TRBV12-3/TRBV12-4,NA,TGTGCCAGCAGTTTAGGGGTCGGGGCAGATACGCAGTATTTT,CASSLGVGADTQYF
TRBJ2-5,NA,TRBV5-1,TRBD2,TGCGCCAGCAGCTTGGTACTAGCGGGGTTCCAAGAGACCCAGTACTTC,CASSLVLAGFQETQYF
TRBJ1-1,NA,TRBV7-3,NA,TGTGCCAGCAGCTTGCACGGGAACACTGAAGCTTTCTTT,CASSLHGNTEAFF
TRBJ2-5,NA,TRBV20-1,TRBD2,TGCAGTGCCACCCCTAGCGGGGAGTACCAAGAGACCCAGTACTTC,CSATPSGEYQETQYF
TRBJ1-2,NA,TRBV6-6,NA,TGTGCCAGCAGTCGTACGGGGGGCGGACGGAACTATGGCTACACCTTC,CASSRTGGGRNYGYTF
TRBJ1-1,NA,TRBV5-1,NA,TGCGCCAGCAGCTTAAGCCAGAACACTGAAGCTTTCTTT,CASSLSQNTEAFF
TRBJ2-1,NA,TRBV28,NA,TGTGCCAGCAGTTTCGGCGGGATCTCCTACAATGAGCAGTTCTTC,CASSFGGISYNEQFF
TRBJ2-1,NA,TRBV28,TRBD2,TGTGCCAGCAGTTATAGCGGGAGTATGGATGAGCAGTTCTTC,CASSYSGSMDEQFF